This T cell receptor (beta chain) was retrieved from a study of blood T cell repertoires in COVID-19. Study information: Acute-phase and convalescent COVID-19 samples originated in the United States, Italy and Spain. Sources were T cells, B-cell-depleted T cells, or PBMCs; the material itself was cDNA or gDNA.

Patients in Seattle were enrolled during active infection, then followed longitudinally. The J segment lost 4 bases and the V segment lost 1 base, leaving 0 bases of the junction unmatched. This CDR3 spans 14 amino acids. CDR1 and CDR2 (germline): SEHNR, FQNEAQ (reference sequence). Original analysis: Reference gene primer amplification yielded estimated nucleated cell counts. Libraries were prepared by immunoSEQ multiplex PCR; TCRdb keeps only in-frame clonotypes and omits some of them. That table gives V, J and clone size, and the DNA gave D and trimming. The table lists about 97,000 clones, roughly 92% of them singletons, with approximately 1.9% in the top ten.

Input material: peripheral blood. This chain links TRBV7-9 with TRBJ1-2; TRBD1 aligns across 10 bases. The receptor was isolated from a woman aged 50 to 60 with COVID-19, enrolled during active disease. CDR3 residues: CASSLGTGGYGYTF. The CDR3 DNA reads TGTGCCAGCAGCTTAGGGACAGGGGGCTATGGCTACACCTTC.